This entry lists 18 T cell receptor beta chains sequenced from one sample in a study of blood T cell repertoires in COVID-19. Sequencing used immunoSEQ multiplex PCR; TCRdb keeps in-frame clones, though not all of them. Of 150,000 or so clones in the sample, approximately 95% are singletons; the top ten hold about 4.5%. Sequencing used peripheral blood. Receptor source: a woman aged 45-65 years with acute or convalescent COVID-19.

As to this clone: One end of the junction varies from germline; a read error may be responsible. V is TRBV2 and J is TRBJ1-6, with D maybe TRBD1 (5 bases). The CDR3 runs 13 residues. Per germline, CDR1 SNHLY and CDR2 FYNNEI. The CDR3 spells CASSEAVQVYGRF. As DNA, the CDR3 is TGTGCCAGCAGTGAAGCGGTACAGGTTTACGGTCGCTTT.

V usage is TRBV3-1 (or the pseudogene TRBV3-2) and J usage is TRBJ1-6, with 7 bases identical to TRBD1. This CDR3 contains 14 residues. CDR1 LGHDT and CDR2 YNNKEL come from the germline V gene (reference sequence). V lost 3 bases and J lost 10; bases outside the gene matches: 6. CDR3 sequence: CASSQGQTGSPLHF. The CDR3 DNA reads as TGTGCCAGCAGCCAGGGACAGACTGGATCACCCCTCCACTTT.

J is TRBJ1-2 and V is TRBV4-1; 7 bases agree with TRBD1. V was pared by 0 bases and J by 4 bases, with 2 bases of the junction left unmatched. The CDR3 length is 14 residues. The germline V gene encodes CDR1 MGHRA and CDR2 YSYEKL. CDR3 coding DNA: TGCGCCAGCAGCCAAGAAACAGGGGCCTATGGCTACACCTTC. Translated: CASSQETGAYGYTF.

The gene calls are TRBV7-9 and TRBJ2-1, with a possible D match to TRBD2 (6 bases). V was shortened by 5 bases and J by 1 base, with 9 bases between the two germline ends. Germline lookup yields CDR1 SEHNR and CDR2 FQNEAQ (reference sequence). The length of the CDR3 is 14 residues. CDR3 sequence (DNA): TGTGCCAGCAGCCCAAGCGGGTCCTACAATGAGCAGTTCTTC. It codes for CASSPSGSYNEQFF. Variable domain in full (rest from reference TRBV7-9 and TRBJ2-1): DTGVSQNPRHKITKRGQNVTFRCDPISEHNRLYWYRQTLGQGPEFLTYFQNEAQLEKSRLLSDRFSAERPKGSFSTLEIQRTEQGDSAMYLCASSPSGSYNEQFFGPGTRLTVL.

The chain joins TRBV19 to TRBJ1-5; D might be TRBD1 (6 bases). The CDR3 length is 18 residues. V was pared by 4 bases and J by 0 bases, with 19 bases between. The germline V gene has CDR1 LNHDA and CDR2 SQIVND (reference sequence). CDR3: CASSTQGSRSYSNQPQHF. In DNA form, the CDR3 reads TGTGCCAGTAGTACACAGGGTTCCCGATCGTATAGCAATCAGCCCCAGCATTTT.

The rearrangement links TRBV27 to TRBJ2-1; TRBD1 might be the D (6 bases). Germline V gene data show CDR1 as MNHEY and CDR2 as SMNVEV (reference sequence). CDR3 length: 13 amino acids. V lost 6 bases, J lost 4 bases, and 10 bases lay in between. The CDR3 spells CASSLQGYNEQFF. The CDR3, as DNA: TGTGCCAGCAGCTTACAGGGATACAATGAGCAGTTCTTC.

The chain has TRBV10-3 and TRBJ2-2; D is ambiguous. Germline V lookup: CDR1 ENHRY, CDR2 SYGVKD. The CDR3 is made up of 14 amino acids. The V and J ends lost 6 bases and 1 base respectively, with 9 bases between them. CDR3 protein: CAISRDKNTGELFF. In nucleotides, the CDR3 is TGTGCCATCAGCAGAGACAAGAACACCGGGGAGCTGTTTTTT.

CDR3 DNA sequence: TGTGCCTGGAGTGTACCGCACAGGGTGTCATCCGGTGAAAAACTGTTTTTT. As protein: CAWSVPHRVSSGEKLFF. This sequence joins TRBV30 and TRBJ1-4, with D possibly TRBD1 on 6 matching bases. The germline V gene has CDR1 GTSNPN and CDR2 SVGIG (reference sequence). The CDR3 loop spans 17 amino acids. V was shortened by 0 bases and J by 7 bases, with 21 bases between the two germline ends.

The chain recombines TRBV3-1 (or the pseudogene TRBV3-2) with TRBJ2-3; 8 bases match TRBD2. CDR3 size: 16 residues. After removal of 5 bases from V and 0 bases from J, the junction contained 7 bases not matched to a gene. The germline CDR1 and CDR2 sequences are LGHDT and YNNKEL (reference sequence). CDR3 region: CASSSRGGRSTDTQYF. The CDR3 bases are TGTGCCAGCAGCTCTCGGGGGGGCCGGAGCACAGATACGCAGTATTTT.

CDR3 nucleotide sequence: TGTGCCAGCAGTGAAGTAGCGAACACCGGGGAGCTGTTTTTT. Its protein is CASSEVANTGELFF. This sequence joins TRBV6-1 and TRBJ2-2; D is unclear. Germline values: CDR1 MNHNS, CDR2 SASEGT. The ends were cut back, 1 base at V and 0 bases at J, with 3 bases in the middle. The CDR3 runs 14 residues.

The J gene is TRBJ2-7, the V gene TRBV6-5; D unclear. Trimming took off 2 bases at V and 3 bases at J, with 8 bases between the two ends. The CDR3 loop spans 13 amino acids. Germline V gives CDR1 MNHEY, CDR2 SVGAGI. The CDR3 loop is CASSYHINYEQYF. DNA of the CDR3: TGTGCCAGCAGTTACCACATCAACTACGAGCAGTACTTC.

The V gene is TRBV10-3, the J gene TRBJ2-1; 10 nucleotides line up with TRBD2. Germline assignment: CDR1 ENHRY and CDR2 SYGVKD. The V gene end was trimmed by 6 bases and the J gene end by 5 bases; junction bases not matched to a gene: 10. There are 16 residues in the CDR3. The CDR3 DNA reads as TGTGCCATCAGAACTGCCGGACTAGCGGATGACAATGAGCAGTTCTTC. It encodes CAIRTAGLADDNEQFF.

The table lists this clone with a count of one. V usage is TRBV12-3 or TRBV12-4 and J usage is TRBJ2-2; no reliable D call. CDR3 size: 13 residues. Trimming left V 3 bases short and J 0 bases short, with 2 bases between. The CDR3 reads CASSFTNTGELFF. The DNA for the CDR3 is TGTGCCAGCAGTTTTACGAACACCGGGGAGCTGTTTTTT.

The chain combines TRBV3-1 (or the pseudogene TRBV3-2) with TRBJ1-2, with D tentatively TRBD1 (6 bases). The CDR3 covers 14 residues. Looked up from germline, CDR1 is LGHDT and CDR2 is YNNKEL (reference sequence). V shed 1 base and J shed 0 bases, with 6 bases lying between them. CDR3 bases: TGTGCCAGCAGCCAAGGGACAGCTAACTATGGCTACACCTTC. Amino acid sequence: CASSQGTANYGYTF.

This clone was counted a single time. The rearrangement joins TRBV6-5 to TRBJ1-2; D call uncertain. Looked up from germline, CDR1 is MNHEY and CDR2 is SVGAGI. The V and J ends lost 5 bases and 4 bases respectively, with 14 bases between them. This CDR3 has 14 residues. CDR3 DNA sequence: TGTGCCAGCAGTCCATACCCGGCGGGCTATGGCTACACCTTC. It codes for CASSPYPAGYGYTF.

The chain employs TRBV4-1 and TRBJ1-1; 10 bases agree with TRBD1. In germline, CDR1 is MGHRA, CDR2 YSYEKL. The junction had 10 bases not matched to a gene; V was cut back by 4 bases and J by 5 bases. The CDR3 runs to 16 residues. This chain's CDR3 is CASSRASDRGRTEAFF. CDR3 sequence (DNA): TGCGCCAGCAGCCGGGCCTCGGACAGGGGGAGGACTGAAGCTTTCTTT.

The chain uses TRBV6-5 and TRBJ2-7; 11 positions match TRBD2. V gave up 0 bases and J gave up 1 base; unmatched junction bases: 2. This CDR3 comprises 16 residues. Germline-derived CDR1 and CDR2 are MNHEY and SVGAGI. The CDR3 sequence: CASSYSTSGNSYEQYF. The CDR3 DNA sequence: TGTGCCAGCAGTTACTCGACTAGCGGGAATTCCTACGAGCAGTACTTC.

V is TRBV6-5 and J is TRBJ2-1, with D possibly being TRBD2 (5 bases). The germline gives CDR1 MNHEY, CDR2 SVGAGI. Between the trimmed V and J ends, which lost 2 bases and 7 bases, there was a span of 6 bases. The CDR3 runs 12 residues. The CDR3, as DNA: TGTGCCAGCAGTTACACGGGAAATGAGCAGTTCTTC. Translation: CASSYTGNEQFF.